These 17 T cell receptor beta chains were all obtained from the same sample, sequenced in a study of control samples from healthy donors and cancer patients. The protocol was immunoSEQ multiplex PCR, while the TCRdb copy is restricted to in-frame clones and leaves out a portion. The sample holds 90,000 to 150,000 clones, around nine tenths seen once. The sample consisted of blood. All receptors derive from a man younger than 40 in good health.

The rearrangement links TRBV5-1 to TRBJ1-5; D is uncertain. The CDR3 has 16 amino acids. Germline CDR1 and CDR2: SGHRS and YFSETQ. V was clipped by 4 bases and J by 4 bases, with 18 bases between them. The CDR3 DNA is TGCGCCAGCAGCCCCGGGAGGAGCGGAGCAAATCAGCCCCAGCATTTT. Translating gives CASSPGRSGANQPQHF.

In nucleotides, the CDR3 is TGTGCTAGTGGTCCGGACATAGCTAACTATGGCTACACCTTC. Translation: CASGPDIANYGYTF. This rearrangement joins TRBV12-5 to TRBJ1-2; weak D call: TRBD1 (5 bases). Germline V gene sequence: CDR1 LGHNT, CDR2 FRNRAP. Trimming stripped 5 bases from V and 0 bases from J, with 10 bases between. CDR3 length: 14 amino acids.

The CDR3 sequence: CASSVGWTGGAEAEKLFF. CDR3 coding DNA: TGTGCCAGCAGCGTAGGGTGGACAGGGGGCGCGGAGGCCGAAAAACTGTTTTTT. The V and J genes are TRBV9 and TRBJ1-4, with 11 bases fitting TRBD1. The J segment lost 8 bases and the V segment lost 0 bases, leaving 12 bases of the junction unmatched. CDR1 and CDR2 (germline): SGDLS, YYNGEE. This CDR3 is 18 amino acids long.

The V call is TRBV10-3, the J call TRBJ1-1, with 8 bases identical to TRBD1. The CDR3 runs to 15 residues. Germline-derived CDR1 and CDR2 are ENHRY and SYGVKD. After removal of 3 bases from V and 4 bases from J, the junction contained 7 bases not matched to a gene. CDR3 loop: CAISETDRAATEAFF. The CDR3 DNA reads TGTGCCATCAGTGAAACGGACAGGGCGGCCACTGAAGCTTTCTTT.

CDR3 protein: CASKQGVADTQYF. CDR3 DNA sequence: TGTGCCAGTAAACAGGGGGTCGCAGATACGCAGTATTTT. The rearrangement links TRBV27 to TRBJ2-3, with 8 positions matching TRBD1. V shed 9 bases, J shed 4 bases, and the junction held 6 bases outside the gene matches. Germline V lookup: CDR1 MNHEY, CDR2 SMNVEV (reference sequence). This CDR3 contains 13 residues.

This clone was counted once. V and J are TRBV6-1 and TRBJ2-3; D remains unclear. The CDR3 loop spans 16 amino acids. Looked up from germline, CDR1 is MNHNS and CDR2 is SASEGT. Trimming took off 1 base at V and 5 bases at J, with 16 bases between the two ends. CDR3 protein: CASSEGIGVRGDTQYF. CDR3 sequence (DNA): TGTGCCAGCAGTGAAGGAATAGGCGTTCGTGGAGATACGCAGTATTTT.

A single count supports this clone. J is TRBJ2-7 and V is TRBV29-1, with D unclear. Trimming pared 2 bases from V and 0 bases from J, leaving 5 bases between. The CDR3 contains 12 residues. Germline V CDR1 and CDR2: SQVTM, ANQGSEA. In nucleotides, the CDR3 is TGCAGCGTTGAAACGGGCTCCTACGAGCAGTACTTC. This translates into CSVETGSYEQYF.

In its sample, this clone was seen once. CDR3 in DNA: TGTGCCACCAGCAGAGGGAGGACAGATAATCAGCCCCAGCATTTT. Translating it yields CATSRGRTDNQPQHF. J is TRBJ1-5 and V is TRBV15; a weak D match, TRBD1 (6 bases). The CDR3 is made up of 15 amino acids. Germline CDR1 LNHNV, CDR2 YYDKDF (reference sequence). V dropped 1 base and J dropped 4 bases, with 11 bases sitting between them.

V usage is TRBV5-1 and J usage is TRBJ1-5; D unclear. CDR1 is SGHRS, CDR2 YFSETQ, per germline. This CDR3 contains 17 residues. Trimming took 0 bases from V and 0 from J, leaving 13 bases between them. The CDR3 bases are TGCGCCAGCAGCTTGGTACCTAGGACTAATAGCAATCAGCCCCAGCATTTT. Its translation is CASSLVPRTNSNQPQHF.

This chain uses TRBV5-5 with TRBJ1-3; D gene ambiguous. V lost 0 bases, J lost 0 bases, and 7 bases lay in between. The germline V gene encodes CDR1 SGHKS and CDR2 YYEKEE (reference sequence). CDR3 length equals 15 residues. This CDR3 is CASSLEGISGNTIYF. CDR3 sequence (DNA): TGTGCCAGCAGCTTGGAGGGAATCTCTGGAAACACCATATATTTT. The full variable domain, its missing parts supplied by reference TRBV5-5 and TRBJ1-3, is DAGVTQSPTHLIKTRGQQVTLRCSPISGHKSVSWYQQVLGQGPQFIFQYYEKEERGRGNFPDRFSARQFPNYSSELNVNALLLGDSALYLCASSLEGISGNTIYFGEGSWLTVV.

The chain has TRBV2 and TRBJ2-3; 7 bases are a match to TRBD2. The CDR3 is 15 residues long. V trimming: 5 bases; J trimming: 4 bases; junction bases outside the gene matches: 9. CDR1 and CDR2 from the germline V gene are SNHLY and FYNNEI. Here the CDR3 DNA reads TGTGCCAGCAGTTCCCGACTAGCTGGGGCAGATACGCAGTATTTT. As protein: CASSSRLAGADTQYF.

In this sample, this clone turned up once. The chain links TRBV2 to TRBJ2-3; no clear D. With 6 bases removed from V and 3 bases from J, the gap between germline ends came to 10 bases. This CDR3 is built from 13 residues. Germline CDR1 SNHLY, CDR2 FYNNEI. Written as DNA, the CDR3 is TGTGCCAGCAGAAGGGAACTGACAGATACGCAGTATTTT. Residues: CASRRELTDTQYF. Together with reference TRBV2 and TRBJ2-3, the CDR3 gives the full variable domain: EPEVTQTPSHQVTQMGQEVILRCVPISNHLYFYWYRQILGQKVEFLVSFYNNEISEKSEIFDDQFSVERPDGSNFTLKIRSTKLEDSAMYFCASRRELTDTQYFGPGTRLTVL.

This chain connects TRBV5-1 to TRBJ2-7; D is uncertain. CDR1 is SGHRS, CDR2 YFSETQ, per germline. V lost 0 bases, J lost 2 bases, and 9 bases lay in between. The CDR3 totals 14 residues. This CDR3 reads CASSLDSTTYEQYF. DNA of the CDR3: TGCGCCAGCAGCTTGGATAGCACCACCTACGAGCAGTACTTC.

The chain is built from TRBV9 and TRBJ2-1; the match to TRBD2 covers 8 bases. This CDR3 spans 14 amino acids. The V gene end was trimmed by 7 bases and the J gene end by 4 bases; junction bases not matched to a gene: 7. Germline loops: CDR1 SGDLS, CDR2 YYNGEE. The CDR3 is CASDRGGSYNEQFF. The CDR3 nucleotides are TGTGCCAGCGACCGGGGGGGCTCTTACAATGAGCAGTTCTTC.

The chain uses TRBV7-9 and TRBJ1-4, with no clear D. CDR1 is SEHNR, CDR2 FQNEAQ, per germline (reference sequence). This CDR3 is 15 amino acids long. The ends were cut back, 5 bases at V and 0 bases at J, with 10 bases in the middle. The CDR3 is CASSDQVATNEKLFF. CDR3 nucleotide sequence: TGTGCCAGCAGCGATCAGGTTGCAACTAATGAAAAACTGTTTTTT.

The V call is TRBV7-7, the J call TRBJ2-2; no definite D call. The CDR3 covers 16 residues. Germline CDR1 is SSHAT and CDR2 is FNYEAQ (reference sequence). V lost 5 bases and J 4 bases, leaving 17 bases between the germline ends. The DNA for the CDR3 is TGTGCCAGCAGCCGTACCTGGGCCCTGAGCACCGGGGAGCTGTTTTTT. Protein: CASSRTWALSTGELFF.

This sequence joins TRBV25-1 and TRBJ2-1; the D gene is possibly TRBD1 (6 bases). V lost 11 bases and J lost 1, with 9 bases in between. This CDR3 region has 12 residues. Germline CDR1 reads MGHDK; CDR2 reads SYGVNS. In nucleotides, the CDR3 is TGTGCCGCAGGGGAGTCCTACAATGAGCAGTTCTTC. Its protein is CAAGESYNEQFF.